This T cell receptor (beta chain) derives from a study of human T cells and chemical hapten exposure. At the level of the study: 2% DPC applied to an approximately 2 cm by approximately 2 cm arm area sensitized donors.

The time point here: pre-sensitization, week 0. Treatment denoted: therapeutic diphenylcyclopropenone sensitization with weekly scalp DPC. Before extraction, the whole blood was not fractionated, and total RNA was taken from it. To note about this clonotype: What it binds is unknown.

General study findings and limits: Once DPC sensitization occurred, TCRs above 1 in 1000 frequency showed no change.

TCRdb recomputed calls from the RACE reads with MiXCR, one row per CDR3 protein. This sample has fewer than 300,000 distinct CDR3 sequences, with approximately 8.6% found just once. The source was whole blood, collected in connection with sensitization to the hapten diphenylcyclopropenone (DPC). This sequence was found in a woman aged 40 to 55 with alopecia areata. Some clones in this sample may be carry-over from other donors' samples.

This CDR3 is CSAPPAGRGVYEQYF. As DNA, the CDR3 is TGCAGTGCTCCCCCCGCGGGCCGAGGGGTCTACGAGCAGTACTTC. This chain uses TRBV20-1 with TRBJ2-7; D assignment may be TRBD1 or TRBD2 (5 bases each). The CDR3 length is 15 residues. Trimming removed 5 bases at V and 3 bases at J, with 20 bases between. CDR1 and CDR2 from the germline V gene are DFQATT and SNEGSKA (reference sequence).